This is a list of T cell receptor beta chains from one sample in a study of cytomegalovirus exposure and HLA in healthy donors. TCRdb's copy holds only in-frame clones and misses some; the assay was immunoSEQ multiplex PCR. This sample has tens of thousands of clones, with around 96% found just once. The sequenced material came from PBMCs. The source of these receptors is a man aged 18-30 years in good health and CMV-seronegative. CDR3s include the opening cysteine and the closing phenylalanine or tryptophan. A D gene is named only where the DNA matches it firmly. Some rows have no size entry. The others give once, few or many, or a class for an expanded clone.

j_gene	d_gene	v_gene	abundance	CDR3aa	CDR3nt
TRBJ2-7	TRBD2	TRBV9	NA	CASSWSGSGSSEQYF	TGTGCCAGCAGCTGGAGCGGGAGCGGTTCCAGCGAGCAGTACTTC
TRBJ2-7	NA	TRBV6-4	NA	CASSPSLASSYEQYF	TGTGCCAGCAGTCCCTCACTAGCAAGCTCCTACGAGCAGTACTTC
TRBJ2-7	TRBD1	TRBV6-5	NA	CASEERQGYEQYF	TGTGCCAGCGAAGAACGACAGGGTTACGAGCAGTACTTC
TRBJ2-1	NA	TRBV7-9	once	CASSLGGSYNEQFF	TGTGCCAGCAGCTTAGGAGGCAGTTACAATGAGCAGTTCTTC
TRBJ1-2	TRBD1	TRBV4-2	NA	CASSQDQGQGAYGYTF	TGTGCCAGCAGCCAAGATCAGGGACAGGGGGCGTATGGCTACACCTTC
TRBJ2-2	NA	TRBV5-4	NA	CASSSRGTGELFF	TGTGCCAGCAGCTCCAGGGGCACCGGGGAGCTGTTTTTT
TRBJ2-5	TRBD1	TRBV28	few	CASNNSGQQETQYF	TGTGCCAGCAACAACTCGGGACAGCAAGAGACCCAGTACTTC
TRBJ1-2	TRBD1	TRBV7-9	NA	CASSLGGTGSRGYTF	TGTGCCAGCAGCTTAGGAGGGACAGGGAGTCGTGGCTACACCTTC
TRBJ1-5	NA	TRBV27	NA	CASSLQIGNQPQHF	TGTGCCAGCAGTTTACAGATTGGTAATCAGCCCCAGCATTTT
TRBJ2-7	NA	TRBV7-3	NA	CASSPTLTSYEQYF	TGTGCCAGCAGCCCGACACTGACCTCCTACGAGCAGTACTTC